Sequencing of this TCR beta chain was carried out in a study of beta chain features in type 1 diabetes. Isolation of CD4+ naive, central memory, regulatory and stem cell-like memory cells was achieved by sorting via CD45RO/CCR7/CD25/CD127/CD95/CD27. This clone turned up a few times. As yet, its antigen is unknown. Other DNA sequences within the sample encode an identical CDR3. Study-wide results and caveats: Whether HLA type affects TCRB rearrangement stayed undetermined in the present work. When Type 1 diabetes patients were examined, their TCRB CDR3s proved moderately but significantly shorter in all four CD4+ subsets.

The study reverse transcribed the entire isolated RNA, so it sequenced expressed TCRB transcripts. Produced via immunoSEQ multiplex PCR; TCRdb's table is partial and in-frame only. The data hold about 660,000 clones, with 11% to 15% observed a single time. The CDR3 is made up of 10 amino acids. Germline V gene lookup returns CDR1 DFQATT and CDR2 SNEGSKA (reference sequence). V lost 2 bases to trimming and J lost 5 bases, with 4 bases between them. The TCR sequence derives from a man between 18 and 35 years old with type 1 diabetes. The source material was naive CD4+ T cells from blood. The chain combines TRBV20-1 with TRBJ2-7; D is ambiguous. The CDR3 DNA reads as TGCAGTGCTAGACGGGACGAGCAGTACTTC. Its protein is CSARRDEQYF.